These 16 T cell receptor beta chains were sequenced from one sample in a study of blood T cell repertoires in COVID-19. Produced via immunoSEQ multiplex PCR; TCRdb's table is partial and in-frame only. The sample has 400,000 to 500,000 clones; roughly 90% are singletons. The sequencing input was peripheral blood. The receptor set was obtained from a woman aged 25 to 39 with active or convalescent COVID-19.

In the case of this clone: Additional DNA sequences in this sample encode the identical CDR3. This CDR3 is CASSFGGVNSPLHF. CDR3 DNA: TGCGCCAGCAGCTTCGGAGGGGTTAATTCACCCCTCCACTTT. The rearrangement links TRBV5-1 to TRBJ1-6; D is perhaps TRBD1 (5 bases). The CDR3 totals 14 residues. V gave up 2 bases and J gave up 6 bases, with 9 bases separating them. Germline CDR1 reads SGHRS; CDR2 reads YFSETQ.

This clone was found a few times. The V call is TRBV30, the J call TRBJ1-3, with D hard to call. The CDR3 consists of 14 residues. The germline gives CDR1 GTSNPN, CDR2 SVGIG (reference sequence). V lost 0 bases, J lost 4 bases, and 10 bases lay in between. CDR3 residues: CAWSVRTLGNTIYF. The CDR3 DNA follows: TGTGCCTGGAGTGTACGCACACTAGGAAACACCATATATTTT.

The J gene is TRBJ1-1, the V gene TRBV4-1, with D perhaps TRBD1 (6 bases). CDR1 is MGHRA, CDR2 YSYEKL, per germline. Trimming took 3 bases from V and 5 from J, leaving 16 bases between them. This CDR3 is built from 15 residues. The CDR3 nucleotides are TGCGCCAGCAGCCAGGTCCCACAGGGTGCGACTGAAGCTTTCTTT. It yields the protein CASSQVPQGATEAFF.

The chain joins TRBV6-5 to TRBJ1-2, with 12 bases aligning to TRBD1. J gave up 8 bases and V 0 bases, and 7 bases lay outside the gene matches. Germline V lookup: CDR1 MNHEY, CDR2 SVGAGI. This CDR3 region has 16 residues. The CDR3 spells CASSYSGGQGARGYTF. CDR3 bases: TGTGCCAGCAGTTACTCAGGGGGACAGGGGGCCAGAGGCTACACCTTC.

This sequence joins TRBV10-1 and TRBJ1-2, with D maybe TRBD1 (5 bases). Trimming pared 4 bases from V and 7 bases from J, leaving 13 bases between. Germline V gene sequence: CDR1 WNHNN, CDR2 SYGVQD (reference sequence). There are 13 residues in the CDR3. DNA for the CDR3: TGCGCCAGCAGTGTTTCCAGGGTATCTGGCTACACCTTC. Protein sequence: CASSVSRVSGYTF.

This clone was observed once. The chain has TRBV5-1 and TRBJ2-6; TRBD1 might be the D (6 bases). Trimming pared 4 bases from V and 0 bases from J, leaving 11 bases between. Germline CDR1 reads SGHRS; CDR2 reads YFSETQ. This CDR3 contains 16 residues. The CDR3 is CASSADSYSGANVLTF. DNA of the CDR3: TGCGCCAGCAGCGCGGACAGCTACTCTGGGGCCAACGTCCTGACTTTC.

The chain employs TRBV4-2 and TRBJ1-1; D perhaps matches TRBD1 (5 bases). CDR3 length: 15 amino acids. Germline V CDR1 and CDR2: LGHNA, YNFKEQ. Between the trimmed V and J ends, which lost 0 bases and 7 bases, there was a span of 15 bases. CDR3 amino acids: CASSQDGTGEDEAFF. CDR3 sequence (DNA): TGTGCCAGCAGCCAAGATGGGACCGGGGAGGATGAAGCTTTCTTT.

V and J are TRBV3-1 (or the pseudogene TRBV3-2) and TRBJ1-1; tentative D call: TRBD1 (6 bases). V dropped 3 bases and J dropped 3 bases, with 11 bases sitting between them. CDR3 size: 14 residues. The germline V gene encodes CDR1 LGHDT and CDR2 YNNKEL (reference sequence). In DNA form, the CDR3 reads TGTGCCAGCAGCCACGGGGGGCGCGACACTGAAGCTTTCTTT. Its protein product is CASSHGGRDTEAFF.

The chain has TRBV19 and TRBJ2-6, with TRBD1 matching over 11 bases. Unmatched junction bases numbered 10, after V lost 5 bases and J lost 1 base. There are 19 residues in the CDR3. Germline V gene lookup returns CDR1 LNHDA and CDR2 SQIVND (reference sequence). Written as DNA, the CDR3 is TGTGCCAGTAGTCTCCGGACAGGGGGCTCACCTTCTGGGGCCAACGTCCTGACTTTC. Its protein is CASSLRTGGSPSGANVLTF.

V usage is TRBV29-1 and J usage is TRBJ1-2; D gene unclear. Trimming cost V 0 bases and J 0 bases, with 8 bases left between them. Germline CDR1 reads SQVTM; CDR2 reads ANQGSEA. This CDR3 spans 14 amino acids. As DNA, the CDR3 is TGCAGCGTTGAAGAACAGAATCCTAACTATGGCTACACCTTC. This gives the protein CSVEEQNPNYGYTF. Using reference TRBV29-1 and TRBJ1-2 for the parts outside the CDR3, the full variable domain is SAVISQKPSRDICQRGTSLTIQCQVDSQVTMMFWYRQQPGQSLTLIATANQGSEATYESGFVIDKFPISRPNLTFSTLTVSNMSPEDSSIYLCSVEEQNPNYGYTFGSGTRLTVV.

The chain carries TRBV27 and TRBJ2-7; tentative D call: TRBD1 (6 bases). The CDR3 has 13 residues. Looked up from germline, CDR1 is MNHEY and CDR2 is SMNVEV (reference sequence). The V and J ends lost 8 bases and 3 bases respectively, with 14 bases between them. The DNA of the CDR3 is TGTGCCAGCGGCGTGGGGGCGGGCTACGAGCAGTACTTC. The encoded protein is CASGVGAGYEQYF.

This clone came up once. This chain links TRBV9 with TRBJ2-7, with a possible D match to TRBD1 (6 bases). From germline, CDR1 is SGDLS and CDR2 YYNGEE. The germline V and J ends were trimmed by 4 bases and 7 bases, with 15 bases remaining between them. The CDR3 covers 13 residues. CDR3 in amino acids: CASSPVGGGEQYF. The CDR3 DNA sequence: TGTGCCAGCAGCCCGGTAGGGGGTGGAGAGCAGTACTTC.

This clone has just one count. As DNA, the CDR3 is TGTGCCAGCTCACCAAGTCTATTGGTGTCAGGGGACTATGGCTACACCTTC. Its translation is CASSPSLLVSGDYGYTF. V is TRBV18 and J is TRBJ1-2, with TRBD1 as a possible D gene (6 bases). The CDR3 has 17 amino acids. The germline CDR1 and CDR2 sequences are KGHSH and LQKENI. Between the trimmed V and J ends, which lost 2 bases and 3 bases, there was a span of 19 bases. The full variable domain, with the rest looked up from reference TRBV18 and TRBJ1-2, is NAGVMQNPRHLVRRRGQEARLRCSPMKGHSHVYWYRQLPEEGLKFMVYLQKENIIDESGMPKERFSAEFPKEGPSILRIQQVVRGDSAAYFCASSPSLLVSGDYGYTFGSGTRLTVV.

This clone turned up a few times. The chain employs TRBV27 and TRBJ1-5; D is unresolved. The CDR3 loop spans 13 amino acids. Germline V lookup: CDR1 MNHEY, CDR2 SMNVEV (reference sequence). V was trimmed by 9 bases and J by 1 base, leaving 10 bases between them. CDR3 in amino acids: CASGAGSNQPQHF. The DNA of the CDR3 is TGTGCCAGTGGTGCCGGGAGCAATCAGCCCCAGCATTTT.

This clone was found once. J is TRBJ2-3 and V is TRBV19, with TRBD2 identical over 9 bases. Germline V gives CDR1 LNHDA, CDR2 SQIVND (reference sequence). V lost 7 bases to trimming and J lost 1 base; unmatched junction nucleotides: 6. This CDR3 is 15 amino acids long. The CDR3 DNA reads TGTGCCAGTAAGATCGCGGGGGGGCGCACAGATACGCAGTATTTT. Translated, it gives CASKIAGGRTDTQYF.

DNA of the CDR3: TGTGCCAGCAGATGGGGGATGGGACAGGGGACAGGCAATGAGCAGTTCTTC. The encoded protein is CASRWGMGQGTGNEQFF. This chain joins TRBV27 and TRBJ2-1; 10 bases fit TRBD1. CDR1 is MNHEY, CDR2 SMNVEV, per germline (reference sequence). This CDR3 comprises 17 residues. The V segment lost 6 bases and the J segment 6 bases; nucleotides outside the gene matches: 14.